This T cell receptor (beta chain) derives from a study of immune characterization of retroperitoneal liposarcoma. This clonotype was seen ten or more times. TCRdb re-called the PCR reads with MiXCR, one entry per CDR3 protein. The table lists around 19,000 distinct CDR3 sequences, approximately 35% of them singletons. This receptor was obtained from a male donor with retroperitoneal liposarcoma. Specimen: blood.

CDR3 region: CASSSWGTGANVLTF. CDR3 sequence (DNA): TGTGCCAGCAGCTCTTGGGGGACTGGGGCCAACGTCCTGACTTTC. The chain uses TRBV7-8 and TRBJ2-6; D tentatively fits TRBD1 or TRBD2 (5 bases each). Germline CDR1 is SGHVS and CDR2 is FQNEAQ. Between the trimmed V and J ends, which lost 4 bases and 2 bases, there was a span of 9 bases. The CDR3 is 15 amino acids.